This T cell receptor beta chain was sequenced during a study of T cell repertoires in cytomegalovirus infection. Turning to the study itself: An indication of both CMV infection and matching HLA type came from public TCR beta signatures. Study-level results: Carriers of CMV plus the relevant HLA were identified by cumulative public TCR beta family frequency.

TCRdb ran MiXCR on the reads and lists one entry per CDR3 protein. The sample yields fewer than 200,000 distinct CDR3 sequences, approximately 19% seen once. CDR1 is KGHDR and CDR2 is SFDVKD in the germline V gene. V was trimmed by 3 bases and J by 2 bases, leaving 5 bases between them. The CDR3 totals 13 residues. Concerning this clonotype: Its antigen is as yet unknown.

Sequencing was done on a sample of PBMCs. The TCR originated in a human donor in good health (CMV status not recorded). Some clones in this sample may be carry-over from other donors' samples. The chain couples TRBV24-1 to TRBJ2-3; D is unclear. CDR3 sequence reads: CATSDTLTDTQYF. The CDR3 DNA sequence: TGTGCCACCAGTGATACCCTCACAGATACGCAGTATTTT.